This T cell receptor beta chain was identified in a study of Ad26.COV2.S vaccination and SARS-CoV-2 variants. For the study at large: Enrollment placed the donor in the COV1001 Ad26.COV2.S trial arm. Dosing was one shot or two shots 56 days apart.

Regarding the study as a whole: Breadth, reportedly substantial, characterized the spike-specific CD8+ and CD4+ T cell responses after vaccination.

CDR1 and CDR2 (germline): ENHRY, SYGVKD. The CDR3 runs 16 residues. The V gene end was trimmed by 2 bases and the J gene end by 6 bases; junction bases not matched to a gene: 7. Note on this clone: Its antigen is not identified.

The table came from immunoSEQ multiplex PCR; TCRdb's copy has only in-frame clones and leaves some out. This sample carries about 430,000 clones, around nine tenths of them seen once, and the ten largest clones take 10% to 15%. Noted treatment: some 19 received Ad26.COV2.S at low or high dose, single or two shots; 5 received placebo; per-sample allocation not given. It was on day 63 after the first vaccine or placebo injection that samples were taken. The administered vaccine (an Ad26 vector) expressed Wuhan-strain SARS-CoV-2 spike. This receptor was obtained from a person between 18 and 59 years old who received the Ad26.COV2.S COVID-19 vaccine or a placebo. The source was peripheral blood, collected in a trial of Ad26.COV2.S vaccine versus placebo. The V gene is TRBV10-3, the J gene TRBJ1-6; 7 bases fit TRBD1. CDR3 loop: CAISERGQQLNSPLHF. The CDR3 DNA reads TGTGCCATCAGTGAGAGGGGACAGCAACTTAATTCACCCCTCCACTTT.